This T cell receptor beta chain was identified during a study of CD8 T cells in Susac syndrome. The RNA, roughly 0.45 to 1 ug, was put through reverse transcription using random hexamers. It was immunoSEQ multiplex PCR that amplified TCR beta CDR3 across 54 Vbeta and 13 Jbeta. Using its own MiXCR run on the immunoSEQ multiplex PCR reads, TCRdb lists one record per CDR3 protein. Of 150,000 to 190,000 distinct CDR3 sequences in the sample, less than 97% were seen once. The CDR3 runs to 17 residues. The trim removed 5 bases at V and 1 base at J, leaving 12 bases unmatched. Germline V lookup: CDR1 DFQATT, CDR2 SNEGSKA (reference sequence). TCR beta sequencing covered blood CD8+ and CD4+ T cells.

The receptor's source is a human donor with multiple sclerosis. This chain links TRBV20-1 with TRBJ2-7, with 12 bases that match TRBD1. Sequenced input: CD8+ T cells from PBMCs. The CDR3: CSALVPGQGALSYEQYV. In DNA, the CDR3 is TGCAGTGCTTTAGTCCCGGGACAGGGGGCTCTTTCCTACGAGCAGTACGTC.